The entry below describes one TCR beta chain. As yet, its antigen is unknown. CDR1 and CDR2 from the germline V gene are SGHNT and YYREEE (reference sequence). Trimming cost V 3 bases and J 3 bases, with 10 bases left between them. The CDR3 sequence is 15 residues long. This sample is part of a study of T cells and Merkel cell carcinoma outcomes. Study outcomes and limitations: Repertoire plus T-cell density reportedly predicted Merkel cell carcinoma outcomes.

The assay was immunoSEQ multiplex PCR, and TCRdb's table has in-frame clones only and misses some. The data hold about 6,000 clones, with about 77% observed a single time. V and J are TRBV5-4 and TRBJ2-6; D possibly corresponds to TRBD1 (6 bases). This TCR came from a human donor with Merkel cell carcinoma. Some clones in this sample may be carry-over from other donors' samples. Sequencing was carried out using tumor tissue from Merkel cell carcinoma. CDR3 amino acids: CASSSTGIGANVLTF. The DNA for the CDR3 is TGTGCCAGCAGCTCAACAGGGATTGGGGCCAACGTCCTGACTTTC. The full variable domain, completed using reference TRBV5-4 and TRBJ2-6, is ETGVTQSPTHLIKTRGQQVTLRCSSQSGHNTVSWYQQALGQGPQFIFQYYREEENGRGNFPPRFSGLQFPNYSSELNVNALELDDSALYLCASSSTGIGANVLTFGAGSRLTVL.